These 21 T cell receptor beta chains share one sample of origin, sequenced in a study of T cell changes during pregnancy in multiple sclerosis (dated by TCRdb to between 2018 and 2021). The library was built by means of the immunoSEQ multiplex PCR assay. In its TCRdb copy, this immuneACCESS table keeps in-frame sequences only and misses some clones. Where compared with another copy, unresolved V genes explain less than half of these, and the others have no known cause. For this sample the table gives around 56,000 clones, of which around nine tenths were detected only once. Under 2% of the sample belongs to the ten largest clones. The sample was peripheral blood, taken after pregnancy. Receptor source: a female donor with multiple sclerosis, enrolled in a pregnancy study.

For this clone: A read error may produce the germline difference seen at one junction end. J is TRBJ2-5 and V is TRBV7-7, with TRBD2 identical over 7 bases. The germline V gene encodes CDR1 SSHAT and CDR2 FNYEAQ (reference sequence). The CDR3 totals 14 residues. The CDR3 region is CASSSERGSETQYF. In DNA form, the CDR3 reads TGTGCTAGCAGCTCAGAGCGGGGATCAGAGACCCAGTACTTC.

This clone came up a few times. V is TRBV5-1 and J is TRBJ1-2; 8 nucleotides align to TRBD1. With 4 bases clipped from V and 7 bases from J, the junction kept 6 bases outside the gene matches. The germline CDR1 and CDR2 sequences are SGHRS and YFSETQ. CDR3 size: 13 residues. CDR3 sequence: CASSPGQGVGYTF. The CDR3, as DNA: TGCGCCAGCAGCCCAGGACAGGGAGTTGGCTACACCTTC.

The chain combines TRBV28 with TRBJ1-2, with TRBD1 matching over 11 bases. J gave up 4 bases and V 5 bases, and 9 bases lay outside the gene matches. Germline assignment: CDR1 MDHEN and CDR2 SYDVKM. The CDR3 covers 16 residues. The CDR3: CASSGTGQGASYGYTF. The CDR3 DNA sequence: TGTGCCAGCAGTGGGACCGGACAGGGGGCCAGCTATGGCTACACCTTC.

The genes are TRBV29-1 and TRBJ1-1, with D possibly matching TRBD1 (6 bases). Germline-derived CDR1 and CDR2 are SQVTM and ANQGSEA. The CDR3 contains 15 residues. The V and J ends lost 5 bases and 0 bases respectively, with 16 bases between them. DNA for the CDR3: TGCAGCGTTAGGGGGGGCTGGGGAATGAACACTGAAGCTTTCTTT. This encodes CSVRGGWGMNTEAFF.

The sample holds a few counts of this clone. The CDR3 sequence is CASSASGTEAFF. DNA for the CDR3: TGTGCCAGCAGCGCCTCAGGGACTGAAGCTTTCTTT. The chain carries TRBV9 and TRBJ1-1; D is possibly TRBD1 (5 bases). The CDR3 is made up of 12 amino acids. Germline-derived CDR1 and CDR2 are SGDLS and YYNGEE. Trimming cost V 3 bases and J 5 bases, with 8 bases left between them.

The chain couples TRBV5-4 to TRBJ1-1; 7 bases are a match to TRBD1. In germline, CDR1 is SGHNT, CDR2 YYREEE (reference sequence). The trim removed 4 bases at V and 5 bases at J, leaving 11 bases unmatched. CDR3 size: 15 residues. CDR3 bases: TGTGCCAGCAGCCCGCGTCAGGGGGTAGGGACTGAAGCTTTCTTT. It translates to CASSPRQGVGTEAFF. The complete variable domain, with remaining parts taken from reference TRBV5-4 and TRBJ1-1, reads ETGVTQSPTHLIKTRGQQVTLRCSSQSGHNTVSWYQQALGQGPQFIFQYYREEENGRGNFPPRFSGLQFPNYSSELNVNALELDDSALYLCASSPRQGVGTEAFFGQGTRLTVV.

This clone was counted a single time. The chain's CDR3 is CSVRPGTENYGYTF. The CDR3 nucleotides are TGCAGCGTTCGTCCCGGGACAGAGAACTATGGCTACACCTTC. V is TRBV29-1 and J is TRBJ1-2, with 7 bases fitting TRBD1. After removal of 5 bases from V and 2 bases from J, the junction contained 8 bases not matched to a gene. CDR1 is SQVTM, CDR2 ANQGSEA, per germline. This CDR3 is 14 amino acids long.

A few counts support this clone. The V and J genes are TRBV18 and TRBJ1-2, with 7 bases lining up with TRBD1. V lost 3 bases to trimming and J lost 2 bases; unmatched junction nucleotides: 0. The CDR3 covers 13 residues. Germline CDR1 KGHSH, CDR2 LQKENI. CDR3 region: CASSPDRNYGYTF. The CDR3 coding sequence is TGTGCCAGCTCACCGGACAGGAACTATGGCTACACCTTC.

The chain is built from TRBV21-1 and TRBJ1-3; the table's D call of TRBD1 was not tested on the DNA. TRBV21-1 is a listed pseudogene. CDR3 length equals 18 residues. CDR3 loop: CASSKAGASQGSGNTIYF. The CDR3 DNA sequence: TGTGCCAGCAGCAAAGCTGGGGCGTCGCAAGGCTCTGGAAACACCATATATTTT.

The chain recombines TRBV27 with TRBJ2-7; TRBD2 agrees at 7 bases. From germline, CDR1 is MNHEY and CDR2 SMNVEV (reference sequence). V trimming: 2 bases; J trimming: 0 bases; junction bases outside the gene matches: 7. This CDR3 comprises 16 residues. For the CDR3, the DNA is TGTGCCAGCAGTTTAGTCTCCGGGGAGGGCTCCTACGAGCAGTACTTC. Its translation is CASSLVSGEGSYEQYF.

This clone was seen once. The gene calls are TRBV7-2 and TRBJ2-6, with D perhaps matching TRBD2 (7 bases). Between the trimmed V and J ends, which lost 5 bases and 2 bases, there was a span of 22 bases. Germline CDR1 reads SGHTA; CDR2 reads FQGNSA. This CDR3 contains 19 residues. CDR3 DNA: TGTGCCAGCAGCCCCGTGGTGGGAGGGGGGGCCCCTGGGGCCAACGTCCTGACTTTC. This codes for CASSPVVGGGAPGANVLTF.

The chain combines TRBV18 with TRBJ1-1; TRBD1 might be the D (5 bases). This CDR3 has 14 residues. The V and J ends lost 3 bases and 0 bases respectively, with 8 bases between them. The germline V gene encodes CDR1 KGHSH and CDR2 LQKENI. CDR3 in DNA: TGTGCCAGCTCACCGACAGTTGTGAACACTGAAGCTTTCTTT. It encodes CASSPTVVNTEAFF.

This chain joins TRBV6-6 and TRBJ2-5; D uncertain. V lost 0 bases and J lost 4, with 6 bases in between. The CDR3 consists of 13 residues. Germline V lookup: CDR1 MNHNY, CDR2 SVGAGI (reference sequence). In DNA form, the CDR3 reads TGTGCCAGCAGTTACTCTGGCGGAGAGACCCAGTACTTC. Translated: CASSYSGGETQYF.

This clone appeared once. This chain connects TRBV10-1 to TRBJ2-7; TRBD2 aligns across 7 bases. This CDR3 has 13 residues. J lost 3 bases, V lost 6 bases, and 5 bases had no gene match. Germline V gene sequence: CDR1 WNHNN, CDR2 SYGVQD (reference sequence). The chain's CDR3 is CASSPGEGYEQYF. In DNA, the CDR3 is TGCGCCAGCAGCCCCGGGGAGGGCTACGAGCAGTACTTC.

This clone was seen only once. This chain uses TRBV5-1 with TRBJ1-2; a possible D gene is TRBD1 (6 bases). V was clipped by 3 bases and J by 4 bases, with 13 bases between them. The CDR3 sequence is 14 residues long. Germline V CDR1 and CDR2: SGHRS, YFSETQ. This CDR3 reads CASSSLQGGYGYTF. DNA of the CDR3: TGCGCCAGCAGCTCACTTCAAGGGGGCTATGGCTACACCTTC. The variable domain in full, with the rest retrieved from reference TRBV5-1 and TRBJ1-2, is KAGVTQTPRYLIKTRGQQVTLSCSPISGHRSVSWYQQTPGQGLQFLFEYFSETQRNKGNFPGRFSGRQFSNSRSEMNVSTLELGDSALYLCASSSLQGGYGYTFGSGTRLTVV.

This clone was seen a single time. The gene calls are TRBV5-6 and TRBJ1-3; D call uncertain. The CDR3 covers 16 residues. V gave up 2 bases and J gave up 4 bases, with 16 bases separating them. Germline V gene sequence: CDR1 SGHDT, CDR2 YYEEEE. The CDR3 region has the DNA TGTGCCAGCAGCTTCGATCTGGGTGGCGGAGGAAACACCATATATTTT. It is translated as CASSFDLGGGGNTIYF.

The chain has TRBV7-6 and TRBJ1-2; D not certain. CDR1 is SGHVS and CDR2 is FNYEAQ in the germline V gene. V dropped 5 bases and J dropped 3 bases, with 16 bases sitting between them. This CDR3 has 15 residues. The CDR3 DNA reads as TGTGCCAGCAGCCCCCTCGGAGGTGTTGACTATGGCTACACCTTC. It codes for CASSPLGGVDYGYTF.

V usage is TRBV7-9 and J usage is TRBJ1-2; 8 bases are a match to TRBD1. Trimming at V came to 5 bases and at J to 3 bases, leaving 5 bases not matched to a gene. Germline-derived CDR1 and CDR2 are SEHNR and FQNEAQ (reference sequence). The CDR3 totals 14 residues. CDR3 DNA: TGTGCCAGCAGCCCCGGACAGGGTGACTATGGCTACACCTTC. It translates to CASSPGQGDYGYTF.

The chain joins TRBV7-2 to TRBJ2-7, with a tentative D call TRBD2 (5 bases). Per the germline V gene, CDR1 is SGHTA and CDR2 is FQGNSA. This CDR3 is built from 16 residues. Trimming cost V 2 bases and J 0 bases, with 14 bases left between them. CDR3 amino acids: CASSLKSEGFSYEQYF. DNA of the CDR3: TGTGCCAGCAGCTTAAAAAGTGAGGGCTTCTCCTACGAGCAGTACTTC.

The V call is TRBV5-5, the J call TRBJ1-3; D gene unclear. V was trimmed by 4 bases and J by 4 bases, leaving 15 bases between them. Per germline, CDR1 SGHKS and CDR2 YYEKEE (reference sequence). The CDR3 is 15 amino acids. CDR3 amino acids: CASSLGESWGNTIYF. CDR3 DNA: TGTGCCAGCAGCCTCGGGGAGAGCTGGGGAAACACCATATATTTT.

The V call is TRBV5-1, the J call TRBJ2-7; 7 nucleotides agree with TRBD2. V gave up 4 bases and J gave up 4 bases; unmatched junction bases: 14. The CDR3 loop spans 16 amino acids. Looked up from germline, CDR1 is SGHRS and CDR2 is YFSETQ. The CDR3 bases are TGCGCCAGCAGCCCCGGGAAGCGGGGCGCCAGGTACGAGCAGTACTTC. This sequence encodes CASSPGKRGARYEQYF.